The following is a T cell receptor beta chain sequence with its context. Its antigen is currently unknown. Looked up from germline, CDR1 is KGHSH and CDR2 is LQKENI. V was shortened by 5 bases and J by 3 bases, with 8 bases between the two germline ends. The CDR3 consists of 12 residues. The data stem from a study of T cells in narcolepsy. Here immunoSEQ multiplex PCR was the method, and the copy in TCRdb shows in-frame clones only, minus some. The sample includes some 25,000 clones, roughly 83% of them seen just once. Study-level findings and limits: Autoreactive HCRT-specific and TRIB2-specific clonotypes were marked in same-patient CSF-versus-blood CD4+ comparisons. Healthy controls reportedly lacked the autoreactive clonotypes serially found in patients' blood. Some memory CD4+ repertoires had no autoreactive clone sequences.

J is TRBJ2-7 and V is TRBV18; D is undetermined. Sample: CD45RA- memory CD4+ T cells from PBMCs. The source of this sequence is a human donor with narcolepsy. CDR3 nucleotides: TGTGCCAGCTCAGTGGGCATCTACGAGCAGTACTTC. Its protein product is CASSVGIYEQYF.